This entry is about one T cell receptor (beta chain). This entry belongs to a study of blood T cell repertoires in COVID-19. The wider study: Italy, Spain and the United States were the sources of the convalescent and acute COVID-19 samples. Sample material is recorded as cDNA or gDNA derived from T cells, B-cell-depleted T cells, or PBMCs.

CDR1 is KGHSH, CDR2 LQKENI, per germline. V was clipped by 0 bases and J by 2 bases, with 10 bases between them. This CDR3 has 15 residues. Repertoires were generated with immunoSEQ multiplex PCR, while TCRdb's copy carries only in-frame clones and drops some. This sample has 110,000 or so clones; 80% to 90% occur once, and the top ten carry roughly 2.2%. The specimen was peripheral blood. The receptor was isolated from a woman between 45 and 65 years old with acute or convalescent COVID-19. The chain has TRBV18 and TRBJ1-1; D remains ambiguous. CDR3 nucleotides: TGTGCCAGCTCACCACCGGTTCGGAGTAACACTGAAGCTTTCTTT. It encodes CASSPPVRSNTEAFF.